This T cell receptor beta chain was found in a study of CD8 T cells in ankylosing spondylitis. This clonotype was counted between two and nine times. Its antigen remains unknown. This CDR3 contains 15 residues. The V segment lost 5 bases and the J segment 3 bases; nucleotides outside the gene matches: 5. Germline assignment: CDR1 LGHDT and CDR2 YNNKEL (reference sequence). Study findings and constraints: Ankylosing spondylitis blood seemed to carry a telltale TCR beta motif made of under ten highly homologous variants.

TCRdb itself ran the 5' RACE reads through MiXCR, one entry per CDR3 protein. Of about 540,000 distinct CDR3 sequences in the sample, about an eighth were seen once. Sequencing used blood, either unsorted or a sorted T cell fraction (not recorded which). This clonotype originated in a male donor with ankylosing spondylitis. The chain combines TRBV3-1 with TRBJ2-1; 9 nucleotides match TRBD1. The CDR3 DNA follows: TGTGCCAGCAGCTACGGACAGGGGCGCTACAATGAGCAGTTCTTC. Translation: CASSYGQGRYNEQFF.